Each of the 3 T cell receptor beta chains below was sequenced from the same sample in a study of blood T cell repertoires in COVID-19. Assay: immunoSEQ multiplex PCR; the TCRdb copy retains only in-frame clones and omits some. The table lists approximately 160,000 clones, roughly 87% of them singletons, with 6% to 7.5% in the top ten. The sample was PBMCs or T cells enriched from blood (not recorded which). All receptors come from a woman aged 45-60 years who had recovered from COVID-19.

This chain joins TRBV7-9 and TRBJ2-2, with 11 bases matching TRBD1. The J segment lost 4 bases and the V segment lost 11 bases, leaving 12 bases of the junction unmatched. This CDR3 has 16 amino acids. In germline, CDR1 is SEHNR, CDR2 FQNEAQ (reference sequence). The CDR3 DNA follows: TGTGCCCCCGCGTCAAGGACAGGGGGCATCACCGGGGAGCTGTTTTTT. The encoded protein is CAPASRTGGITGELFF.

This chain links TRBV18 with TRBJ2-1; TRBD2 matches 8 bases. The germline V gene encodes CDR1 KGHSH and CDR2 LQKENI. Trimming at V came to 5 bases and at J to 8 bases, leaving 8 bases not matched to a gene. The CDR3 length is 14 residues. CDR3 loop: CASSSGTSLYEQFF. In DNA form, the CDR3 reads TGTGCCAGCTCATCGGGGACTAGTCTTTATGAGCAGTTCTTC.

The chain recombines TRBV11-3 with TRBJ1-2; D possibly corresponds to TRBD1 (6 bases). Per the germline V gene, CDR1 is SGHNT and CDR2 is YENEEA. Trimming took off 2 bases at V and 2 bases at J, with 15 bases between the two ends. This CDR3 has 16 amino acids. CDR3 amino acids: CASSLPSKGVNYGYTF. DNA of the CDR3: TGTGCCAGCAGCTTACCCTCCAAGGGGGTGAACTATGGCTACACCTTC.